This entry lists 22 T cell receptor beta chains sequenced from one sample in a study of blood T cell repertoires in COVID-19. Here immunoSEQ multiplex PCR was the method, and the copy in TCRdb shows in-frame clones only, minus some. The sample yields 200,000 to 300,000 clones, roughly 80% seen once. Material: peripheral blood. Source of these receptors: a woman of 80 years or more with acute or convalescent COVID-19.

This chain connects TRBV5-1 to TRBJ1-1; no reliable D call. The V end lost 4 bases, the J end lost 6 bases, and 13 bases lay between the germline ends. CDR1 is SGHRS, CDR2 YFSETQ, per germline. There are 13 residues in the CDR3. CDR3: CASSGWGAAEAFF. DNA for the CDR3: TGCGCCAGCAGCGGCTGGGGAGCTGCTGAAGCTTTCTTT.

The chain links TRBV6-5 to TRBJ2-3; 7 nucleotides line up with TRBD1. There are 16 residues in the CDR3. CDR1 is MNHEY and CDR2 is SVGAGI in the germline V gene. The J segment lost 5 bases and the V segment lost 0 bases, leaving 8 bases of the junction unmatched. Here the CDR3 DNA reads TGTGCCAGCAGTTACTCTTCGAGGGGGCCAGGAGATACGCAGTATTTT. Translation gives CASSYSSRGPGDTQYF.

V usage is TRBV11-3 and J usage is TRBJ2-3; D is ambiguous. This CDR3 is 13 amino acids long. The germline V gene encodes CDR1 SGHNT and CDR2 YENEEA. With 0 bases removed from V and 7 bases from J, the gap between germline ends came to 8 bases. The CDR3 coding sequence is TGTGCCAGCAGCTTAGACTTCGCGAATACGCAGTATTTT. Its translation: CASSLDFANTQYF.

The rearrangement uses TRBV20-1 and TRBJ1-5, with D maybe TRBD1 (5 bases). Germline loops: CDR1 DFQATT, CDR2 SNEGSKA (reference sequence). Trimming removed 3 bases from V and 5 bases from J, with 14 bases in between. CDR3 size: 14 residues. The CDR3 DNA reads TGCAGTGCTAGTGGGCAGGGTCGGGATCAGCCCCAGCATTTT. Amino acids: CSASGQGRDQPQHF.

The chain uses TRBV19 and TRBJ1-4, with 9 bases matching TRBD1. Trimming took 9 bases from V and 5 from J; bases not matched to a gene: 7. The CDR3 contains 14 residues. The germline gives CDR1 LNHDA, CDR2 SQIVND (reference sequence). This CDR3 reads CASSSTGGNEKLFF. The DNA of the CDR3 is TGTGCCAGCTCGTCGACAGGGGGGAATGAAAAACTGTTTTTT.

The rearrangement uses TRBV19 and TRBJ1-3; TRBD1 is a possible D gene (6 bases). Germline V lookup: CDR1 LNHDA, CDR2 SQIVND (reference sequence). Trimming stripped 5 bases from V and 5 bases from J, with 13 bases between. This CDR3 region has 14 residues. The CDR3, as DNA: TGTGCCAGTAGTCCGAGGGACAAGCGAAACACCATATATTTT. Protein: CASSPRDKRNTIYF.

Comments on this clone: At the DNA level, this CDR3 is encoded by other sequences in the same sample as well. The chain carries TRBV2 and TRBJ2-2; D is unresolved. This CDR3 comprises 11 residues. Trimming pared 4 bases from V and 8 bases from J, leaving 5 bases between. Germline CDR1 SNHLY, CDR2 FYNNEI. The CDR3 coding sequence is TGTGCCAGCAGTGTATCGGGGGAGCTGTTTTTT. Translation gives CASSVSGELFF. Based on the CDR3 plus reference TRBV2 and TRBJ2-2, the full variable domain is EPEVTQTPSHQVTQMGQEVILRCVPISNHLYFYWYRQILGQKVEFLVSFYNNEISEKSEIFDDQFSVERPDGSNFTLKIRSTKLEDSAMYFCASSVSGELFFGEGSRLTVL.

The rearrangement joins TRBV30 to TRBJ1-2, with D hard to call. With 3 bases removed from V and 3 bases from J, the gap between germline ends came to 8 bases. The CDR3 has 12 amino acids. From germline, CDR1 is GTSNPN and CDR2 SVGIG (reference sequence). The CDR3 sequence is CAWSYVDYGYTF. CDR3 coding DNA: TGTGCCTGGAGCTATGTCGACTATGGCTACACCTTC.

V gene TRBV5-1 combines with J gene TRBJ1-6, with TRBD1 matching over 10 bases. The CDR3 loop spans 14 amino acids. Trimming cost V 5 bases and J 10 bases; bases outside gene matches: 6. Germline-derived CDR1 and CDR2 are SGHRS and YFSETQ. CDR3 loop: CASRGTGERSPLHF. The CDR3 bases are TGCGCCAGCAGAGGGACAGGGGAAAGATCACCCCTCCACTTT.

This sequence joins TRBV18 and TRBJ2-7; 9 positions match TRBD1. V lost 2 bases to trimming and J lost 7 bases; unmatched junction nucleotides: 6. CDR1 is KGHSH, CDR2 LQKENI, per germline. There are 14 residues in the CDR3. The CDR3 region has the DNA TGTGCCAGCTCACCAACAGGGGGCAAGGCGGAGCAGTACTTC. This codes for CASSPTGGKAEQYF.

This clone has just one count. The chain joins TRBV5-1 to TRBJ1-1, with 9 bases that match TRBD1. Looked up from germline, CDR1 is SGHRS and CDR2 is YFSETQ. The CDR3 covers 14 residues. The junction had 6 bases not matched to a gene; V was cut back by 4 bases and J by 5 bases. The CDR3, as DNA: TGCGCCAGCAGCGCGGGACAGGGAAAAACTGAAGCTTTCTTT. Amino acids: CASSAGQGKTEAFF.

The chain uses TRBV7-3 and TRBJ1-6; TRBD1 is a possible D gene (5 bases). The V gene's germline CDR1 is SGHTA and CDR2 FQGTGA. The CDR3 length is 15 residues. Between the trimmed V and J ends, which lost 4 bases and 8 bases, there was a span of 15 bases. CDR3 nucleotide sequence: TGTGCCAGCAGCTCATCCGGGACTGCTGATTCACCCCTCCACTTT. Its translation: CASSSSGTADSPLHF.

This chain connects TRBV2 to TRBJ1-3; D gene unclear. V was cut by 4 bases and J by 0 bases, with 10 bases left in between. This CDR3 has 15 residues. Germline V gene lookup returns CDR1 SNHLY and CDR2 FYNNEI. The CDR3 DNA follows: TGTGCCAGCAGTGCTTTGGGAGTCTCTGGAAACACCATATATTTT. This encodes CASSALGVSGNTIYF.

The rearrangement uses TRBV28 and TRBJ2-3; a possible D gene is TRBD2 (6 bases). This CDR3 is 13 amino acids long. Germline lookup yields CDR1 MDHEN and CDR2 SYDVKM. V dropped 7 bases and J dropped 3 bases, with 11 bases sitting between them. DNA for the CDR3: TGTGCCAGCAATGGGGGGATAACAGATACGCAGTATTTT. Its protein is CASNGGITDTQYF.

The V gene is TRBV15, the J gene TRBJ2-7; D call uncertain. Germline CDR1 LNHNV, CDR2 YYDKDF (reference sequence). This CDR3 spans 17 amino acids. V gave up 0 bases and J gave up 0 bases, with 15 bases separating them. The CDR3 DNA sequence: TGTGCCACCAGCAGAGATCTACAGAATACCAACTCCTACGAGCAGTACTTC. Protein: CATSRDLQNTNSYEQYF. The variable domain in full, completed from reference TRBV15 and TRBJ2-7, reads DAMVIQNPRYQVTQFGKPVTLSCSQTLNHNVMYWYQQKSSQAPKLLFHYYDKDFNNEADTPDNFQSRRPNTSFCFLDIRSPGLGDTAMYLCATSRDLQNTNSYEQYFGPGTRLTVT.

The rearrangement joins TRBV5-4 to TRBJ1-2, with a weak D call TRBD1 (6 bases). The CDR3 contains 13 residues. Trimming removed 1 base at V and 4 bases at J, with 8 bases between. Germline CDR1 SGHNT, CDR2 YYREEE (reference sequence). The CDR3 loop is CASSLSGVYGYTF. In DNA, the CDR3 is TGTGCCAGCAGCTTGTCAGGGGTCTATGGCTACACCTTC.

This clone was seen a few times. The V gene is TRBV7-2, the J gene TRBJ1-6; tentative D call: TRBD1 (6 bases). Germline loops: CDR1 SGHTA, CDR2 FQGNSA. The germline V and J ends were trimmed by 2 bases and 10 bases, with 9 bases remaining between them. This CDR3 contains 13 residues. The CDR3 loop reads CASSLQGRSPLHF. CDR3 coding DNA: TGTGCCAGCAGCTTACAGGGGCGATCACCCCTCCACTTT.

This clone has just a few counts. V gene TRBV19 combines with J gene TRBJ2-7, with a tentative D call TRBD1 (6 bases). The germline CDR1 and CDR2 sequences are LNHDA and SQIVND (reference sequence). CDR3 length: 14 amino acids. Trimming shortened V by 4 bases and J by 2 bases, and 12 bases separated the two germline ends. CDR3 bases: TGTGCCAGTAGTAATCGACAGGATGCCTACGAGCAGTACTTC. This sequence encodes CASSNRQDAYEQYF. Full variable domain (remainder filled in from reference TRBV19 and TRBJ2-7): DGGITQSPKYLFRKEGQNVTLSCEQNLNHDAMYWYRQDPGQGLRLIYYSQIVNDFQKGDIAEGYSVSREKKESFPLTVTSAQKNPTAFYLCASSNRQDAYEQYFGPGTRLTVT.

The genes are TRBV28 and TRBJ2-3; no definite D call. Germline CDR1 MDHEN, CDR2 SYDVKM. The ends were cut back, 3 bases at V and 4 bases at J, with 17 bases in the middle. This CDR3 is 16 amino acids long. The CDR3 coding sequence is TGTGCCAGCAGTTTTATTTTGGGCCCCCCCCCAGATACGCAGTATTTT. This translates into CASSFILGPPPDTQYF.

The chain joins TRBV3-1 (or the pseudogene TRBV3-2) to TRBJ1-6, with 11 bases lining up with TRBD1. Germline lookup yields CDR1 LGHDT and CDR2 YNNKEL (reference sequence). V was pared by 1 base and J by 9 bases, with 8 bases of the junction left unmatched. The CDR3 is 17 residues long. As DNA, the CDR3 is TGTGCCAGCAGCCAAGGGACAGGGGGCGGCTCCCCTTCACCCCTCCACTTT. Its protein product is CASSQGTGGGSPSPLHF.

The chain recombines TRBV3-1 (or the pseudogene TRBV3-2) with TRBJ2-3; D possibly corresponds to TRBD1 (5 bases). The V and J ends lost 5 bases and 2 bases respectively, with 14 bases between them. Germline V gene data show CDR1 as LGHDT and CDR2 as YNNKEL (reference sequence). This CDR3 is built from 15 residues. CDR3 in amino acids: CASSSGQGLTDTQYF. CDR3 bases: TGTGCCAGCAGCTCAGGTCAGGGCCTCACAGATACGCAGTATTTT.

This clone occurred once. The CDR3 DNA reads TGTGCCAGCTCAGGACAGGGGATGAGCTCCTATAATTCACCCCTCCACTTT. This gives the protein CASSGQGMSSYNSPLHF. The chain uses TRBV18 and TRBJ1-6; 9 bases agree with TRBD1. The CDR3 has 17 amino acids. After removal of 5 bases from V and 0 bases from J, the junction contained 5 bases not matched to a gene. CDR1 and CDR2 from the germline V gene are KGHSH and LQKENI.